This T cell receptor beta chain originates from a study of cytomegalovirus exposure and HLA in healthy donors. The CDR3 sequence is 12 residues long. Germline V gives CDR1 MDHEN, CDR2 SYDVKM. V dropped 6 bases and J dropped 7; count of bases not matched to a gene: 5. Of note for this clone: Its cognate antigen is unknown.

The study ran its PCR with 60 Vbeta and 13 Jbeta primers. Clones were sequenced by immunoSEQ multiplex PCR, and TCRdb holds only the in-frame ones, with some missing. The repertoire holds around 100,000 clones, with under 90% as singletons. Whole-study results and caveats: Sequencing depth across donors, presence/absence analyses assumed, was roughly uniform.

This chain uses TRBV28 with TRBJ2-7; 8 bases are shared with TRBD2. The source is a woman aged 18-29 years in good health and CMV-seronegative. Sequences were obtained from PBMCs. Here the CDR3 reads CASRGLVEEQYF. In nucleotides, the CDR3 is TGTGCCAGCAGGGGACTAGTTGAAGAGCAGTACTTC.